Listed below are T cell receptor beta chains from one sample, sequenced in a study of cytomegalovirus exposure and HLA in healthy donors. Some clones are missing from TCRdb's copy, which holds only in-frame ones; the method was immunoSEQ multiplex PCR. This repertoire includes some 48,000 clones. The material sequenced was PBMCs. The receptors were sampled from a woman aged 40 to 50 in good health and CMV-seronegative. Both conserved end residues are part of each CDR3. The order of the fields is J gene, D gene, V gene, clone size, CDR3 protein, CDR3 DNA. The D gene is left open where the match is weak. Some rows mark clone size as missing; the rest say once, few, many or name a class of expanded clone.

J gene: TRBJ1-6; D gene: .; V gene: TRBV5-8; clone size: .; CDR3 protein: CASSLARENSPLHF; CDR3 DNA: TGTGCCAGCAGCTTGGCCAGGGAAAATTCACCCCTACACTTT
J gene: TRBJ2-3; D gene: .; V gene: TRBV14; clone size: .; CDR3 protein: CASSQDREYTDTQYF; CDR3 DNA: TGTGCCAGCAGCCAAGATAGAGAGTACACAGATACGCAGTATTTT
J gene: TRBJ1-5; D gene: .; V gene: TRBV5-7; clone size: .; CDR3 protein: CASSSTGCRVVGNQPQHF; CDR3 DNA: TGTGCCAGCAGCTCCACAGGGTGTCGAGTAGTTGGCAATCAGCCCCAGCATTTT
J gene: TRBJ2-5; D gene: TRBD2; V gene: TRBV7-2; clone size: .; CDR3 protein: CASSAGTSGGALYF; CDR3 DNA: TGTGCCAGCAGCGCCGGGACTAGCGGGGGGGCCCTGTACTTC
J gene: TRBJ2-1; D gene: TRBD1; V gene: TRBV5-1; clone size: .; CDR3 protein: CASEGQPDSEQFF; CDR3 DNA: TGCGCCAGCGAGGGACAGCCAGACAGTGAGCAGTTCTTC
J gene: TRBJ2-5; D gene: .; V gene: TRBV5-1; clone size: .; CDR3 protein: CATRPGTLETQYF; CDR3 DNA: TGCGCCACCCGACCCGGGACACTAGAGACCCAGTACTTC
J gene: TRBJ1-1; D gene: .; V gene: TRBV27; clone size: .; CDR3 protein: CASSSGVYRVHTEAFF; CDR3 DNA: TGTGCCAGCAGTTCAGGGGTATACAGAGTACACACTGAAGCTTTCTTT
J gene: TRBJ2-2; D gene: TRBD1; V gene: TRBV11-1; clone size: .; CDR3 protein: CASSRGQGDTGELFF; CDR3 DNA: TGTGCCAGCAGTCGGGGACAGGGGGACACCGGGGAGCTGTTTTTT
J gene: TRBJ2-5; D gene: .; V gene: TRBV18; clone size: .; CDR3 protein: CASSPPSETQYF; CDR3 DNA: TGTGCCAGCTCACCACCCTCTGAGACCCAGTACTTC
J gene: TRBJ1-2; D gene: .; V gene: TRBV27; clone size: .; CDR3 protein: CASSLYPQGGGYTF; CDR3 DNA: TGTGCCAGCAGTTTATATCCCCAGGGCGGTGGCTACACCTTC
J gene: TRBJ2-1; D gene: .; V gene: TRBV5-1; clone size: .; CDR3 protein: CASSLYPGLSDNEQFF; CDR3 DNA: TGCGCCAGCAGCTTGTACCCAGGCCTCTCCGACAATGAGCAGTTCTTC
J gene: TRBJ2-7; D gene: TRBD2; V gene: TRBV18; clone size: .; CDR3 protein: CASSPPLTGGEKYF; CDR3 DNA: TGTGCCAGCTCACCACCGCTAACGGGAGGGGAAAAGTACTTC
J gene: TRBJ2-2; D gene: .; V gene: TRBV7-9; clone size: .; CDR3 protein: CASSSYRFANTGELFF; CDR3 DNA: TGTGCCAGCAGCTCGTACAGGTTTGCGAACACCGGGGAGCTGTTTTTT
J gene: TRBJ2-7; D gene: .; V gene: TRBV9; clone size: .; CDR3 protein: CASSSGPNSYEQYF; CDR3 DNA: TGTGCCAGCAGCTCAGGTCCCAATTCCTACGAGCAGTACTTC
J gene: TRBJ1-5; D gene: .; V gene: TRBV7-8; clone size: .; CDR3 protein: CASSLPGGLQPQHF; CDR3 DNA: TGTGCCAGCAGCCTCCCGGGGGGGCTCCAGCCCCAGCATTTT
J gene: TRBJ1-5; D gene: .; V gene: TRBV5-6; clone size: .; CDR3 protein: CASSLSWGGNNQPQHF; CDR3 DNA: TGTGCCAGCAGCCTTTCTTGGGGGGGCAACAATCAGCCCCAGCATTTT
J gene: TRBJ1-1; D gene: .; V gene: TRBV29-1; clone size: .; CDR3 protein: CSVLTPRGDFF; CDR3 DNA: TGCAGCGTCCTTACCCCCCGGGGAGATTTCTTT
J gene: TRBJ1-3; D gene: .; V gene: TRBV18; clone size: .; CDR3 protein: CASSLTGSGASGNTIYF; CDR3 DNA: TGTGCCAGCTCTCTTACAGGGTCCGGGGCGTCCGGAAACACCATATATTTT
J gene: TRBJ1-1; D gene: TRBD1; V gene: TRBV28; clone size: .; CDR3 protein: CASRPPGQGLTAFF; CDR3 DNA: TGTGCCAGCAGGCCCCCGGGACAGGGCCTGACAGCTTTCTTT
J gene: TRBJ2-7; D gene: TRBD2; V gene: TRBV5-1; clone size: .; CDR3 protein: CASSENPPTSGSYEQYF; CDR3 DNA: TGCGCCAGCAGCGAAAACCCTCCGACTAGCGGCTCCTACGAGCAGTACTTC
J gene: TRBJ1-5; D gene: .; V gene: TRBV2; clone size: .; CDR3 protein: CASSLDRGGYNQPQHF; CDR3 DNA: TGTGCCAGCAGTCTAGATAGGGGAGGGTACAATCAGCCCCAGCATTTT
J gene: TRBJ1-2; D gene: .; V gene: TRBV4-3; clone size: .; CDR3 protein: CASSPNRSPGYGYTF; CDR3 DNA: TGCGCCAGCAGCCCCAATAGGTCGCCGGGGTATGGCTACACCTTC
J gene: TRBJ2-1; D gene: TRBD2; V gene: TRBV13; clone size: medium-sized; CDR3 protein: CASSWTSGSEQFF; CDR3 DNA: TGTGCCAGCAGCTGGACTAGCGGGAGTGAGCAGTTCTTC
J gene: TRBJ1-1; D gene: .; V gene: TRBV7-8; clone size: .; CDR3 protein: CASSLRDKGHEAFF; CDR3 DNA: TGTGCCAGCAGCTTACGGGACAAAGGTCATGAAGCTTTCTTT
J gene: TRBJ2-3; D gene: TRBD1; V gene: TRBV19; clone size: .; CDR3 protein: CASSRDRAADLPNYTQYF; CDR3 DNA: TGTGCCAGTAGTAGGGACAGGGCAGCAGACCTTCCCAATTATACGCAGTATTTT
J gene: TRBJ1-2; D gene: .; V gene: TRBV5-1; clone size: .; CDR3 protein: CASRVKEGGYTF; CDR3 DNA: TGCGCCAGCAGAGTGAAGGAGGGTGGCTACACCTTC
J gene: TRBJ1-6; D gene: .; V gene: TRBV6-1; clone size: .; CDR3 protein: CASSEGSSSSYNSPLHF; CDR3 DNA: TGTGCCAGCAGTGAAGGGAGCTCAAGCTCCTATAATTCACCCCTCCACTTT
J gene: TRBJ1-1; D gene: .; V gene: TRBV4-3; clone size: .; CDR3 protein: CASSQGGPSNTEAFF; CDR3 DNA: TGCGCCAGCAGCCAAGGTGGGCCTTCGAACACTGAAGCTTTCTTT
J gene: TRBJ2-1; D gene: TRBD1; V gene: TRBV6-6; clone size: .; CDR3 protein: CASSYAQDRGGNEQFF; CDR3 DNA: TGTGCCAGCAGTTACGCCCAGGACAGGGGAGGCAATGAGCAGTTCTTC
J gene: TRBJ2-3; D gene: .; V gene: TRBV29-1; clone size: .; CDR3 protein: CSVADGTDTQYF; CDR3 DNA: TGCAGCGTTGCAGACGGGACAGATACGCAGTATTTT
J gene: TRBJ2-7; D gene: TRBD1; V gene: TRBV19; clone size: .; CDR3 protein: CASSIHRGGEQYF; CDR3 DNA: TGTGCCAGTAGTATCCACAGGGGTGGCGAGCAGTACTTC
J gene: TRBJ2-7; D gene: .; V gene: TRBV19; clone size: .; CDR3 protein: CASSAYLTYEQYF; CDR3 DNA: TGTGCCAGTAGTGCCTATTTAACCTACGAGCAGTACTTC
J gene: TRBJ1-1; D gene: .; V gene: TRBV6-1; clone size: .; CDR3 protein: CASSKGGDTEAFF; CDR3 DNA: TGTGCCAGCAGTAAAGGAGGCGACACTGAAGCTTTCTTT
J gene: TRBJ2-7; D gene: TRBD1; V gene: TRBV2; clone size: .; CDR3 protein: CASGTGTAPYEQYF; CDR3 DNA: TGTGCCAGCGGGACCGGGACAGCACCCTACGAGCAGTACTTC
J gene: TRBJ2-7; D gene: TRBD2; V gene: TRBV5-6; clone size: .; CDR3 protein: CASSYQSGLAGYEQYF; CDR3 DNA: TGTGCCAGCAGCTACCAGTCGGGACTAGCGGGATACGAGCAGTACTTC
J gene: TRBJ2-7; D gene: .; V gene: TRBV5-6; clone size: .; CDR3 protein: CASSFLSRGWEQYF; CDR3 DNA: TGTGCCAGCAGCTTTCTGTCCCGGGGATGGGAGCAGTACTTC
J gene: TRBJ1-1; D gene: TRBD1; V gene: TRBV4-3; clone size: .; CDR3 protein: CASSQPDRGQTEAFF; CDR3 DNA: TGCGCCAGCAGCCAACCGGACAGGGGGCAAACTGAAGCTTTCTTT
J gene: TRBJ1-5; D gene: .; V gene: TRBV6-5; clone size: .; CDR3 protein: CASSSIAQGEGRPQHF; CDR3 DNA: TGTGCCAGCAGTTCGATCGCACAGGGCGAAGGGCGGCCCCAGCATTTT
J gene: TRBJ1-2; D gene: .; V gene: TRBV18; clone size: .; CDR3 protein: CASSPRGGGYTF; CDR3 DNA: TGTGCCAGCTCACCGAGGGGGGGCGGCTACACCTTC
J gene: TRBJ2-1; D gene: .; V gene: TRBV30; clone size: .; CDR3 protein: CASTGIADLSYNEQFF; CDR3 DNA: TGTGCCAGTACGGGGATAGCGGATCTCTCCTACAATGAGCAGTTCTTC
J gene: TRBJ1-4; D gene: TRBD1; V gene: TRBV4-1; clone size: .; CDR3 protein: CASSQGDRGRTNEKLFF; CDR3 DNA: TGCGCCAGCAGCCAAGGGGACAGGGGGCGGACTAATGAAAAACTGTTTTTT
J gene: TRBJ1-5; D gene: .; V gene: TRBV29-1; clone size: .; CDR3 protein: CSVALEGRQPQHF; CDR3 DNA: TGCAGCGTTGCGTTAGAGGGTCGGCAGCCCCAGCATTTT
J gene: TRBJ2-3; D gene: TRBD2; V gene: TRBV5-4; clone size: .; CDR3 protein: CASSLAGLAGETQYF; CDR3 DNA: TGTGCCAGCAGCTTGGCCGGACTAGCGGGAGAAACGCAGTATTTT
J gene: TRBJ2-1; D gene: TRBD2; V gene: TRBV5-6; clone size: .; CDR3 protein: CASSQGLANYNEQFF; CDR3 DNA: TGTGCCAGCAGCCAAGGACTAGCAAACTACAATGAGCAGTTCTTC
J gene: TRBJ2-3; D gene: TRBD2; V gene: TRBV5-1; clone size: .; CDR3 protein: CASSFRGGEDTQYF; CDR3 DNA: TGCGCCAGCAGCTTCCGGGGGGGGGAAGATACGCAGTATTTT
J gene: TRBJ1-1; D gene: TRBD1; V gene: TRBV7-9; clone size: .; CDR3 protein: CASSPSGQENTEAFF; CDR3 DNA: TGTGCCAGCAGCCCATCGGGACAGGAGAACACTGAAGCTTTCTTT
J gene: TRBJ1-2; D gene: .; V gene: TRBV19; clone size: .; CDR3 protein: CASRTTGYGYTF; CDR3 DNA: TGTGCCAGTAGGACAACAGGCTATGGCTACACCTTC
J gene: TRBJ1-1; D gene: .; V gene: TRBV5-1; clone size: .; CDR3 protein: CASRPDSFEAFF; CDR3 DNA: TGCGCCAGCAGGCCCGACAGTTTTGAAGCTTTCTTT
J gene: TRBJ2-7; D gene: .; V gene: TRBV9; clone size: .; CDR3 protein: CASSADIYSYEQYF; CDR3 DNA: TGTGCCAGCAGCGCGGACATTTACTCCTACGAGCAGTACTTC
J gene: TRBJ2-2; D gene: TRBD2; V gene: TRBV4-2; clone size: .; CDR3 protein: CASSHGTRTSTANTGELFF; CDR3 DNA: TGTGCCAGCAGCCACGGGACTAGGACGTCAACCGCGAACACCGGGGAGCTGTTTTTT
J gene: TRBJ1-2; D gene: .; V gene: TRBV6-6; clone size: .; CDR3 protein: CASSSPAVLRGGYTF; CDR3 DNA: TGTGCCAGCAGTTCCCCCGCAGTCCTCAGAGGGGGCTACACCTTC
J gene: TRBJ2-2; D gene: .; V gene: TRBV9; clone size: .; CDR3 protein: CASSAYTGELFF; CDR3 DNA: TGTGCCAGCAGCGCATACACCGGGGAGCTGTTTTTT
J gene: TRBJ2-6; D gene: .; V gene: TRBV7-3; clone size: .; CDR3 protein: CASSPGSSSGANVLTF; CDR3 DNA: TGTGCCAGCAGCCCAGGCAGTAGCTCTGGGGCCAACGTCCTGACTTTC
J gene: TRBJ1-2; D gene: .; V gene: TRBV28; clone size: .; CDR3 protein: CATPTDSGTYGYTF; CDR3 DNA: TGTGCCACCCCTACGGACAGCGGCACCTATGGCTACACCTTC
J gene: TRBJ1-1; D gene: .; V gene: TRBV7-2; clone size: .; CDR3 protein: CASSLVLGARVKTEAFF; CDR3 DNA: TGTGCCAGCAGCTTAGTTTTGGGGGCGCGGGTAAAGACTGAAGCTTTCTTT
J gene: TRBJ2-7; D gene: TRBD1; V gene: TRBV10-3; clone size: .; CDR3 protein: CAIAPGDSYEQYF; CDR3 DNA: TGTGCCATCGCGCCCGGGGACAGCTACGAGCAGTACTTC
J gene: TRBJ1-1; D gene: TRBD1; V gene: TRBV6-5; clone size: .; CDR3 protein: CASSYSRGQTEAFF; CDR3 DNA: TGTGCCAGCAGTTACTCCAGGGGGCAGACTGAAGCTTTCTTT